One and the same sample provided the 7 T cell receptor beta chains below, sequenced in a study of shared clonotypes between healthy human individuals. The protocol was immunoSEQ multiplex PCR, while the TCRdb copy is restricted to in-frame clones and leaves out a portion. The sample contains about 450,000 clones, roughly 83% of which appear only once. Sequencing was done on a sample of PBMCs. The receptors stem from a woman in her thirties or forties in good health. Some clones in this sample may be carry-over from other donors' samples.

The V gene is TRBV4-1, the J gene TRBJ2-5; 8 bases fit TRBD1. V lost 4 bases, J lost 5 bases, and 6 bases stayed unmatched. The CDR3 length is 14 residues. Looked up from germline, CDR1 is MGHRA and CDR2 is YSYEKL. DNA of the CDR3: TGCGCCAGCAGCCGACAACAGGGGGGTGAGACCCAGTACTTC. Protein sequence: CASSRQQGGETQYF.

The genes are TRBV27 and TRBJ1-1; D uncertain. The CDR3 is 13 amino acids. Per germline, CDR1 MNHEY and CDR2 SMNVEV (reference sequence). V shed 6 bases and J shed 2 bases, with 10 bases lying between them. This chain's CDR3 is CASSHGTNTEAFF. The CDR3, as DNA: TGTGCCAGCAGCCACGGAACCAACACTGAAGCTTTCTTT.

In DNA form, the CDR3 reads TGTGCCAGCAGCTTGGTAGACCCTAATGAAAAACTGTTTTTT. Translating it yields CASSLVDPNEKLFF. V gene TRBV7-3 combines with J gene TRBJ1-4; D is undetermined. Germline-derived CDR1 and CDR2 are SGHTA and FQGTGA. V was clipped by 3 bases and J by 3 bases, with 8 bases between them. The CDR3 length is 14 residues.

This clone was recorded once. The genes are TRBV6-6 and TRBJ2-5; TRBD2 matches at 9 bases. Unmatched junction bases numbered 3, after V lost 0 bases and J lost 4 bases. The CDR3 totals 15 residues. In germline, CDR1 is MNHNY, CDR2 SVGAGI (reference sequence). The CDR3 loop reads CASSYSGLASETQYF. CDR3 coding DNA: TGTGCCAGCAGTTACTCAGGACTAGCGTCAGAGACCCAGTACTTC.

The chain employs TRBV11-2 and TRBJ1-2, with D maybe TRBD1 (5 bases). The V and J ends lost 5 bases and 1 base respectively, with 14 bases between them. This CDR3 contains 15 residues. Germline loops: CDR1 SGHAT, CDR2 FQNNGV. CDR3 in amino acids: CASSRDRLSNYGYTF. The DNA for the CDR3 is TGTGCCAGCAGCCGCGACAGACTAAGTAACTATGGCTACACCTTC.

The chain is built from TRBV28 and TRBJ2-4; maybe TRBD2 (5 bases). Germline loops: CDR1 MDHEN, CDR2 SYDVKM. This CDR3 contains 15 residues. V lost 3 bases, J lost 0 bases, and 9 bases lay in between. The CDR3 coding sequence is TGTGCCAGCAGTTTCCCCGGACTAGCCAAAAACATTCAGTACTTC. This encodes CASSFPGLAKNIQYF.

CDR3 loop: CASSLDRNSYEQYF. The CDR3 coding sequence is TGCGCCAGCAGCTTAGACAGGAACTCCTACGAGCAGTACTTC. The chain joins TRBV5-1 to TRBJ2-7, with D tentatively TRBD1 (6 bases). This CDR3 is 14 amino acids long. Trimming took off 2 bases at V and 0 bases at J, with 9 bases between the two ends. CDR1 is SGHRS, CDR2 YFSETQ, per germline.